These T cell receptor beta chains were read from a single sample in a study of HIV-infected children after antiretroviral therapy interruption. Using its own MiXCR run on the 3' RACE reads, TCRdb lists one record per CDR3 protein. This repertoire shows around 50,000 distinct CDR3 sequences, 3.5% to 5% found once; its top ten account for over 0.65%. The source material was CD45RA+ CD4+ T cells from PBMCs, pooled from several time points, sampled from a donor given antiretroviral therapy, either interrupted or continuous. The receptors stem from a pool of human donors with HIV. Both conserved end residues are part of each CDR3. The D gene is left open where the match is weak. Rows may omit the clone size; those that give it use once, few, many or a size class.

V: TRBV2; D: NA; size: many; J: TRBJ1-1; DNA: TGTGCCAGCAGTGAAGCGTGGGGGGACCACACTGAAGCTTTCTTT; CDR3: CASSEAWGDHTEAFF
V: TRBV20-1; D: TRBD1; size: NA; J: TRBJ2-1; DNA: TGCAGTGCCTTGGAAGGGGGCCCGAAGGACAATGAGCAGTTCTTC; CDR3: CSALEGGPKDNEQFF
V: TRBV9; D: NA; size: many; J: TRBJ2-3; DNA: TGTGCCAGCGCGGTACAGGGTCCCCCAGATACGCAGTATTTT; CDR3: CASAVQGPPDTQYF
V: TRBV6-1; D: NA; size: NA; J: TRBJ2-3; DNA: TGTGCCAGCACCCTGAGGGCGCAGGGAACAGATACGCAGTATTTT; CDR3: CASTLRAQGTDTQYF
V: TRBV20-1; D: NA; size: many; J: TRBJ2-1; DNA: TGCAGTGCTACGCTCTACCAAGACAATGAGCAGTTCTTC; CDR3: CSATLYQDNEQFF
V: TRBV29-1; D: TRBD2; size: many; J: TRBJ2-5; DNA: TGCAGCGTTCCCACTAGCGGGGGGGCAAAAGAGACCCAGTACTTC; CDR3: CSVPTSGGAKETQYF
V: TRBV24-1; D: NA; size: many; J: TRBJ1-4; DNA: TGTGCCACCAGTGAAAGCTCAGGGGCAACTAATGAAAAACTGTTTTTT; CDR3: CATSESSGATNEKLFF
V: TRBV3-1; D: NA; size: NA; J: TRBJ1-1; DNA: TGTGCCAGCAGCCAGGCCGTTTGGAGCACTGAAGCTTTCTTT; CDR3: CASSQAVWSTEAFF
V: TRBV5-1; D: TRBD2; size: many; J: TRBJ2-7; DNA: TGCGCCAGCAGCGCGGGGGGGGCATACGAGCAGTACTTC; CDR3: CASSAGGAYEQYF
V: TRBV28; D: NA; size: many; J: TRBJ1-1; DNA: TGTGCCAGCAGCTTACTGAACACTGAAGCTTTCTTT; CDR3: CASSLLNTEAFF
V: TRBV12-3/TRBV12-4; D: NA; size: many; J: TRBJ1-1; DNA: TGTGCCAGCAGTTTAAGGGCAAACCCTGAAGCTTTCTTT; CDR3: CASSLRANPEAFF
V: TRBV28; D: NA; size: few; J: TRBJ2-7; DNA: TGTGCCAGCAGTGAGTCCCGCTACGAGCAGTACTTC; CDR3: CASSESRYEQYF
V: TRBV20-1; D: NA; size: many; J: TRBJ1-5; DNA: TGCAGTGCTACTAGCCCCCAAATGAAGGACCGCAATCAGCCCCAGCATTTT; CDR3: CSATSPQMKDRNQPQHF
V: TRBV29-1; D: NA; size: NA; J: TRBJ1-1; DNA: TGCAGCGTGGCCCAGGTGGAAGCTTTCTTT; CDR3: CSVAQVEAFF
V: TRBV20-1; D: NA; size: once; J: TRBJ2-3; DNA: TGCAGTGCTAGATCTCCCAGGGAGTCAGATACGCAGTATTTT; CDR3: CSARSPRESDTQYF
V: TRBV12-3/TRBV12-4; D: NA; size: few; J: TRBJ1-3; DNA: TGTGCCAGCAGCATCGATCACACCTCTGGAAACACCATATATTTT; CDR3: CASSIDHTSGNTIYF
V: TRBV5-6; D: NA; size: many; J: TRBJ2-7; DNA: TGTGCCAGCAGCTTGGTCCCGGGCCAGCAGTACTTC; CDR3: CASSLVPGQQYF
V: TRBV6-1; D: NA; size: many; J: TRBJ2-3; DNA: TGTGCCAGCAGTGCGATGGTGAGCACAGATACGCAGTATTTT; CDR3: CASSAMVSTDTQYF
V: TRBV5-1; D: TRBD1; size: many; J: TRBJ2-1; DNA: TGCGCCAGCAGCTTGGAGGGACAGGGCCTCCATGAGCAGTTCTTC; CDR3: CASSLEGQGLHEQFF
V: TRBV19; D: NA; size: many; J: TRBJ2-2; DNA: TGTGCCAGTACCGTCGACAGCTTCACCGGGGAGCTGTTTTTT; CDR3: CASTVDSFTGELFF
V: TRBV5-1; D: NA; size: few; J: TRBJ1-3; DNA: TGCGCCAGCAGCTTGGACAGGAGCTCTGGAAACACCATATATTTT; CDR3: CASSLDRSSGNTIYF
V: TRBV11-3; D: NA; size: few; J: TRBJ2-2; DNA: TGTGCCAGCAGCCTCCAGAGAAACACCGGGGAGCTGTTTTTT; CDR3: CASSLQRNTGELFF
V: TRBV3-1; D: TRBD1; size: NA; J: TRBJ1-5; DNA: TGTGCCAGCAGCCCCGGGACAGGGGGGCAGCCCCAGCATTTT; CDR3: CASSPGTGGQPQHF
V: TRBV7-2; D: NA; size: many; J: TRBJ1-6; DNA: TGTGCCACCCGACAGCTTATTAGGGGGATAAATTCACCCCTCCACTTT; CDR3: CATRQLIRGINSPLHF
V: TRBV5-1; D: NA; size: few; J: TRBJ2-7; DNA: TGCGCCAGCAGCCACGGACCTTCCTACGAGCAGTACTTC; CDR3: CASSHGPSYEQYF
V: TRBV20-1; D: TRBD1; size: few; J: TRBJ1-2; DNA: TGCAGTGCTAGACAAACAGGGGTGGGCTACACCTTC; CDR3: CSARQTGVGYTF
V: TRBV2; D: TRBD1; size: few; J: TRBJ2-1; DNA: TGTGCCAGCGCGGACAGGGTAAACAATGAGCAGTTCTTC; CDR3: CASADRVNNEQFF
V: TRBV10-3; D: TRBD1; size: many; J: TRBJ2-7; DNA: TGTGCCATCAGAGGACAGGGAAAAGCCTACGAGCAGTACTTC; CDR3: CAIRGQGKAYEQYF
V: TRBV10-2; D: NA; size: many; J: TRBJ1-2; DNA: TGCGCCAGCAGTTTAGGAGGGGATGGCTATGGCTACACCTTC; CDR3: CASSLGGDGYGYTF
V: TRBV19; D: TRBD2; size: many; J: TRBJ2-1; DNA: TGTGCCAGTGGAACGCGGACTAGCGGGGGGGCATACAATGAGCAGTTCTTC; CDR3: CASGTRTSGGAYNEQFF
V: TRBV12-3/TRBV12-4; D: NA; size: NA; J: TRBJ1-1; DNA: TGTGCCAGCAGTGTGGGCCTCGGCACTGAAGCTTTCTTT; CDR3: CASSVGLGTEAFF
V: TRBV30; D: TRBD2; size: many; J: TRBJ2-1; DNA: TGTGCCTGGAGTGTGACTAGCGGGGGGGCTAGTGAGCAGTTCTTC; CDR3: CAWSVTSGGASEQFF
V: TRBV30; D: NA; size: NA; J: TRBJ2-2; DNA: TGTGCCTGGAGTGTTTTTCAAAACACCGGGGGGCTGTTTTTT; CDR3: CAWSVFQNTGGLFF
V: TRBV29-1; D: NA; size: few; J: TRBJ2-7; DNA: TGCAGCGTTGAAGATCTCCCGGGGAGGAACGAGCAGTACTTC; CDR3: CSVEDLPGRNEQYF
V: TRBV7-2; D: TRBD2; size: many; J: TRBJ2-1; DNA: TGTGCCAGCAGCTTTTCTAGCGGAGACAATGAGCAGTTCTTC; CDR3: CASSFSSGDNEQFF
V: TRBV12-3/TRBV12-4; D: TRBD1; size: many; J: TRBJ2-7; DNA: TGTGCCAGCAGTATTAGACAGGGGCAGCAGTACTTC; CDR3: CASSIRQGQQYF
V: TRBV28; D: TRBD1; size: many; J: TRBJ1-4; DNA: TGTGCCAGCAGTTCTTGGACAGGGGAACATGAAAAACTGTTTTTT; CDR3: CASSSWTGEHEKLFF
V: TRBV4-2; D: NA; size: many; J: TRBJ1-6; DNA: TGTGCCAGCAGCTTAGGGCAGGGGAATTCACCCCTCCACTTT; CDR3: CASSLGQGNSPLHF
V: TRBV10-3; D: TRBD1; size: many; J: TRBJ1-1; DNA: TGTGCCCTAAGGGGGACAGCGAACACTGAAGCTTTCTTT; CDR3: CALRGTANTEAFF
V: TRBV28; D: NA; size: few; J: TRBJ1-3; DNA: TGTGCCAGCAGTTTTGGGTTGGGGGGCTTTGGAAACACCATATATTTT; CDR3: CASSFGLGGFGNTIYF
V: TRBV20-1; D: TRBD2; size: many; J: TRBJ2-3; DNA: TGCAGTGCTAGAGAAGATAGCGGGGATGATACGCAGTATTTT; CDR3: CSAREDSGDDTQYF
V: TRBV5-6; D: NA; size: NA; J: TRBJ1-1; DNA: TGTGCCAGCAGCTTGGGGTACGGGGGTGAAGCTTTCTTT; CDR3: CASSLGYGGEAFF
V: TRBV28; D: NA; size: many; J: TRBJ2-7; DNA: TGTGCCAGCACGGACAGTCAATACGAGCAGTACTTC; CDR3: CASTDSQYEQYF
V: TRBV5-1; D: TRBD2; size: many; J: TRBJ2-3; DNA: TGCGCCAGCAGTCACGGGCTAGCGGGGGCAATAGATACGCAGTATTTT; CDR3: CASSHGLAGAIDTQYF
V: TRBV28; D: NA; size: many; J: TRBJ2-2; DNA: TGTGCCAGCAGTAGCACAGGGAGAGACACCGGGGAGCTGTTTTTT; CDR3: CASSSTGRDTGELFF
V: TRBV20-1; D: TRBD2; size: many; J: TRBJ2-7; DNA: TGCAGTGCTGCGGGGGGCTCCTACGAGCAGTACTTC; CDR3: CSAAGGSYEQYF